One and the same sample provided the 24 T cell receptor beta chains below, sequenced in a study of molecular identifiers for immune sequencing clone quantification. TCRdb reprocessed the PCR reads via MiXCR and lists one record per CDR3 protein. Of a few hundred thousand distinct CDR3 sequences in the sample, around 23% were seen once. Sequenced: naive CD8+ T cells from blood, with Jurkat cell RNA spiked in. Subset denoted: FACS-sorted CD8+CD4-CCR7+CD45RA+ naive T cells. The source of these receptors is a human donor in good health. Some libraries in this study had Jurkat cell RNA spiked in.

This clonotype was observed many times. The J gene is TRBJ2-5, the V gene TRBV27, with a possible D match to TRBD2 (6 bases). Germline V gene data show CDR1 as MNHEY and CDR2 as SMNVEV (reference sequence). Trimming removed 6 bases at V and 4 bases at J, with 18 bases between. CDR3 length equals 15 residues. The CDR3 loop reads CASRETSRFPETQYF. CDR3 DNA sequence: TGTGCCAGCAGGGAGACTAGTAGGTTTCCAGAGACCCAGTACTTC.

This clonotype has at least ten counts. The CDR3 DNA sequence: TGTGCCAGCAGCCAGTTTCAGGGCTTTGAAGCTTTCTTT. Translation: CASSQFQGFEAFF. The chain uses TRBV7-9 and TRBJ1-1, with D maybe TRBD1 (5 bases). CDR1 SEHNR and CDR2 FQNEAQ come from the germline V gene (reference sequence). The V gene lost 5 bases and the J gene lost 7 bases, with 14 bases spanning the gap. The CDR3 has 13 residues.

This clonotype has a count of ten or more. The chain recombines TRBV2 with TRBJ2-3; perhaps TRBD2 as D (5 bases). Trimming shortened V by 4 bases and J by 0 bases, and 17 bases separated the two germline ends. Germline CDR1 and CDR2: SNHLY and FYNNEI. This CDR3 comprises 17 residues. CDR3 sequence reads: CASSAAPASRSTDTQYF. DNA of the CDR3: TGTGCCAGCAGTGCCGCTCCGGCTAGCCGAAGCACAGATACGCAGTATTTT.

In its sample, this clonotype was seen many times. The rearrangement joins TRBV27 to TRBJ1-1; no clear D. Germline assignment: CDR1 MNHEY and CDR2 SMNVEV (reference sequence). V shed 5 bases and J shed 6 bases, with 16 bases lying between them. The CDR3 totals 14 residues. In nucleotides, the CDR3 is TGTGCCAGCAGTCCAAACCTAGGCGTCGCTGAAGCTTTCTTT. Protein sequence: CASSPNLGVAEAFF.

This clonotype appeared a few times. The rearrangement joins TRBV18 to TRBJ2-7, with D possibly called TRBD1 or TRBD2 (5 bases each). Deletions cut 5 bases from V and 2 bases from J, with 13 bases between. There are 14 residues in the CDR3. The germline CDR1 and CDR2 sequences are KGHSH and LQKENI. DNA of the CDR3: TGTGCCAGCTCAACCGGGACCGCTCCCTACGAGCAGTACTTC. Translated, it gives CASSTGTAPYEQYF.

For this clonotype: It may be a read error: a sequence one base away is much more abundant. This rearrangement joins TRBV28 to TRBJ2-3; no clear D. Germline V gene lookup returns CDR1 MDHEN and CDR2 SYDVKM. The CDR3 covers 14 residues. The V gene lost 6 bases and the J gene lost 4 bases, with 14 bases spanning the gap. The CDR3 DNA follows: TGTGCCAGCAGGGGAATTACCAGCGCAGATACGCAGTATTTT. Its translation is CASRGITSADTQYF.

This sequence joins TRBV5-4 and TRBJ2-5; D may be TRBD2 (6 bases). The CDR3 consists of 11 residues. Looked up from germline, CDR1 is SGHNT and CDR2 is YYREEE (reference sequence). Trimming stripped 4 bases from V and 5 bases from J, with 6 bases between. This chain's CDR3 is CASSGGETQYF. The DNA of the CDR3 is TGTGCCAGCAGCGGGGGGGAGACCCAGTACTTC.

This clonotype appeared a single time. One base away lies a much larger clone, so this may be a sequencing read error. The chain combines TRBV28 with TRBJ1-4; D is unresolved. The CDR3 has 15 amino acids. Per the germline V gene, CDR1 is MDHEN and CDR2 is SYDVKM. Here the CDR3 reads CASSLRRATNGKLFF. DNA of the CDR3: TGTGCCAGCAGTTTACGGCGGGCAACTAATGGAAAACTGTTTTTT.

J is TRBJ2-3 and V is TRBV9, with 12 positions matching TRBD2. Germline V CDR1 and CDR2: SGDLS, YYNGEE. The CDR3 length is 17 residues. With 0 bases clipped from V and 6 bases from J, the junction kept 8 bases outside the gene matches. Here the CDR3 reads CASSVEASGGAGDTQYF. The CDR3 DNA reads as TGTGCCAGCAGCGTAGAGGCTAGCGGGGGGGCAGGTGATACGCAGTATTTT.

On this clonotype itself: This CDR3 fails to terminate in the conserved phenylalanine or tryptophan, so it likely reflects a read error. This chain uses TRBV14 with TRBJ1-1; tentatively, D is TRBD1 (6 bases). The V and J ends lost 4 bases and 4 bases respectively, with 13 bases between them. This CDR3 spans 14 amino acids. CDR1 SGHDN and CDR2 FVKESK come from the germline V gene. As DNA, the CDR3 is TGTGCCAGCAGCCCCAGGGGTATGGGCACTGAAGCTTTCTTG. Amino acids: CASSPRGMGTEAFL.

This clonotype occurred many times. The chain links TRBV29-1 to TRBJ1-1; possible D gene TRBD1, 6 bases. V was trimmed by 6 bases and J by 6 bases, leaving 14 bases between them. Germline V gene lookup returns CDR1 SQVTM and CDR2 ANQGSEA. CDR3 length: 12 residues. CDR3 region: CSVEGEFAEAFF. CDR3 nucleotides: TGCAGCGTAGAGGGGGAATTCGCTGAAGCTTTCTTT.

J is TRBJ2-2 and V is TRBV9; the match to TRBD1 covers 9 bases. The CDR3 runs 15 residues. CDR1 is SGDLS and CDR2 is YYNGEE in the germline V gene. The trim removed 4 bases at V and 6 bases at J, leaving 7 bases unmatched. The CDR3 sequence is CASSPLQGAPGELFF. As DNA, the CDR3 is TGTGCCAGCAGCCCCTTACAGGGGGCGCCCGGGGAGCTGTTTTTT.

This clonotype appeared a single time. A much larger clone sits a single nucleotide away, making a read error possible. The genes are TRBV7-6 and TRBJ1-3; no definite D call. CDR3 size: 15 residues. Trimming took 9 bases from V and 0 from J, leaving 15 bases between them. Germline lookup yields CDR1 SGHVS and CDR2 FNYEAQ. CDR3 sequence (DNA): TGTGCCAGGAGCCCTGACGGTAACTCTGGAAACACCATATATTTT. Protein product: CARSPDGNSGNTIYF.

This clonotype showed up just a few times. The chain recombines TRBV25-1 with TRBJ2-7; unclear D gene. This CDR3 has 15 amino acids. The germline V gene has CDR1 MGHDK and CDR2 SYGVNS. V lost 2 bases and J 1 base, leaving 12 bases between the germline ends. The CDR3 nucleotides are TGTGCCAGCAGTGAACTAGGAGCGAGATCCTACGAGCAGTACTTC. Amino acid sequence: CASSELGARSYEQYF.

This clonotype was picked up many times. The DNA for the CDR3 is TGCGCCAGCAGCACCGGACAGTTCGCCGCTGAAGCTTTCTTT. Its protein product is CASSTGQFAAEAFF. The rearrangement joins TRBV5-1 to TRBJ1-1; TRBD1 is a possible D gene (6 bases). This CDR3 comprises 14 residues. Germline values: CDR1 SGHRS, CDR2 YFSETQ. Trimming stripped 4 bases from V and 6 bases from J, with 16 bases between.

The gene calls are TRBV20-1 and TRBJ2-5; weak D call: TRBD1 (5 bases). Trimming took 5 bases from V and 1 from J, leaving 17 bases between them. The CDR3 length is 15 residues. CDR1 and CDR2 from the germline V gene are DFQATT and SNEGSKA (reference sequence). The DNA for the CDR3 is TGCAGTGCTTGGCCCAGCACAGGTTCCCAAGAGACCCAGTACTTC. Protein product: CSAWPSTGSQETQYF.

The V gene is TRBV27, the J gene TRBJ1-5; D may be TRBD1 (5 bases). CDR1 is MNHEY and CDR2 is SMNVEV in the germline V gene (reference sequence). The germline V and J ends were trimmed by 3 bases and 0 bases, with 12 bases remaining between them. This CDR3 spans 16 amino acids. The CDR3 spells CASSLRGEVSNQPQHF. The DNA of the CDR3 is TGTGCCAGCAGTTTGAGGGGCGAAGTTAGCAATCAGCCCCAGCATTTT.

This clonotype was observed a few times. This sequence joins TRBV3-1 and TRBJ2-1; D ambiguous. V dropped 0 bases and J dropped 0 bases, with 15 bases sitting between them. CDR3 length: 18 residues. Germline V gene data show CDR1 as LGHDT and CDR2 as YNNKEL (reference sequence). The CDR3 reads CASSQDLAYHSSYNEQFF. Here the CDR3 DNA reads TGTGCCAGCAGCCAAGATCTTGCCTACCACAGCTCCTACAATGAGCAGTTCTTC.

This clonotype was counted many times. The chain uses TRBV29-1 and TRBJ2-5; D tentatively reads TRBD1 or TRBD2 (5 bases each). Looked up from germline, CDR1 is SQVTM and CDR2 is ANQGSEA. This CDR3 is built from 13 residues. V lost 1 base and J lost 7, with 13 bases in between. The CDR3 DNA sequence: TGCAGCGTTGAAGTTGGTGAGGGGATGACCCAGTACTTC. Protein: CSVEVGEGMTQYF.

This clonotype appeared a few times. The CDR3 region has the DNA TGTGCCAGCAGCTTTAGCGGGAGAGTTAGCGAGCAGTACTTC. This translates into CASSFSGRVSEQYF. The chain carries TRBV5-6 and TRBJ2-7; 9 nucleotides line up with TRBD2. The CDR3 length is 14 residues. In germline, CDR1 is SGHDT, CDR2 YYEEEE. Losses at the gene ends were 2 bases for V and 6 bases for J; bases not matched to a gene: 6.

On this clonotype: One end of the junction varies from germline; a read error may be responsible. CDR3 coding DNA: TGCGCCAGCAGCTTGGGACACCAGCAAGAGACCCAGTACTTC. Amino acids: CASSLGHQQETQYF. This chain connects TRBV7-9 to TRBJ2-5; TRBD1 is a possible D gene (6 bases). The germline gives CDR1 SEHNR, CDR2 FQNEAQ (reference sequence). The length of the CDR3 is 14 residues.

The chain uses TRBV13 and TRBJ2-5, with 7 bases aligning to TRBD1. Per germline, CDR1 PRHDT and CDR2 FYEKMQ (reference sequence). J was trimmed by 3 bases and V by 3 bases; bases with no gene match: 1. This CDR3 region has 13 residues. The CDR3 sequence is CASSFGTEETQYF. Here the CDR3 DNA reads TGTGCCAGCAGCTTTGGGACAGAAGAGACCCAGTACTTC.

At least ten counts were recorded for this clonotype. The chain carries TRBV19 and TRBJ2-4; 8 positions match TRBD1. J was trimmed by 1 base and V by 5 bases; bases with no gene match: 7. This CDR3 is 16 amino acids long. Germline CDR1 LNHDA, CDR2 SQIVND (reference sequence). CDR3 in DNA: TGTGCCAGTAGTCCCCGGGACAGGCTTGCCAAAAACATTCAGTACTTC. Translation gives CASSPRDRLAKNIQYF.

The chain joins TRBV2 to TRBJ1-1, with a tentative D call TRBD1 (6 bases). V gave up 7 bases and J gave up 3 bases, with 18 bases separating them. From germline, CDR1 is SNHLY and CDR2 FYNNEI. The CDR3 consists of 15 residues. CDR3 sequence: CASKERPGAYTEAFF. The CDR3 nucleotides are TGTGCCAGCAAAGAAAGGCCAGGGGCGTACACTGAAGCTTTCTTT.